Sequencing of this T cell receptor (beta chain) was carried out in a study of T cells in narcolepsy. A few counts support this clone. Repertoires were generated with immunoSEQ multiplex PCR, while TCRdb's copy carries only in-frame clones and drops some. The sample contains tens of thousands of clones, around 86% of which appear only once. The V gene lost 5 bases and the J gene lost 8 bases, with 12 bases spanning the gap. The V gene's germline CDR1 is SNHLY and CDR2 FYNNEI. The CDR3 runs to 12 residues. The chain recombines TRBV2 with TRBJ1-1; D is uncertain. Sequences were obtained from memory (CD45RA-) CD4+ T cells from blood. The TCR sequence derives from a human donor in good health. The DNA for the CDR3 is TGTGCCAGCAGTACAACCGGTACGGAAGCTTTCTTT. It yields the protein CASSTTGTEAFF.